Below are 27 T cell receptor beta chains sequenced from a single sample in a study of blood T cell repertoires in COVID-19. Sequencing was performed with immunoSEQ multiplex PCR; in TCRdb, only in-frame clones are kept and a portion is missing. The table records about 190,000 clones, about 81% of them present only once. The sample taken for sequencing was peripheral blood. These receptors were obtained from a man younger than 40 with active or convalescent COVID-19.

The chain combines TRBV12-5 with TRBJ2-7; tentatively, D is TRBD1 (6 bases). The CDR3 loop spans 15 amino acids. Germline CDR1 LGHNT, CDR2 FRNRAP. The V gene lost 4 bases and the J gene lost 1 base, with 14 bases spanning the gap. The CDR3 is CASGSGQPPSYEQYF. The CDR3 DNA follows: TGTGCTAGTGGTTCCGGACAGCCACCTTCCTACGAGCAGTACTTC. Supplemented by reference TRBV12-5 and TRBJ2-7, the full variable domain reads DARVTQTPRHKVTEMGQEVTMRCQPILGHNTVFWYRQTMMQGLELLAYFRNRAPLDDSGMPKDRFSAEMPDATLATLKIQPSEPRDSAVYFCASGSGQPPSYEQYFGPGTRLTVT.

The genes are TRBV19 and TRBJ2-2, with D possibly matching TRBD1 (6 bases). V gave up 3 bases and J gave up 2 bases, with 10 bases separating them. Germline CDR1 is LNHDA and CDR2 is SQIVND (reference sequence). This CDR3 is 15 amino acids long. In DNA form, the CDR3 reads TGTGCCAGTAGTATTACACAGGGCAACACCGGGGAGCTGTTTTTT. This gives the protein CASSITQGNTGELFF. Looking up the rest from reference TRBV19 and TRBJ2-2 gives the full variable domain: DGGITQSPKYLFRKEGQNVTLSCEQNLNHDAMYWYRQDPGQGLRLIYYSQIVNDFQKGDIAEGYSVSREKKESFPLTVTSAQKNPTAFYLCASSITQGNTGELFFGEGSRLTVL.

This sequence joins TRBV15 and TRBJ1-2, with D uncertain. V shed 2 bases and J shed 2 bases, with 6 bases lying between them. This CDR3 contains 13 residues. Germline V gives CDR1 LNHNV, CDR2 YYDKDF (reference sequence). The CDR3 region has the DNA TGTGCCACCAGCAGACAGGTAAACTATGGCTACACCTTC. Its protein is CATSRQVNYGYTF.

The V gene is TRBV3-1 (or the pseudogene TRBV3-2), the J gene TRBJ1-2; the D is unclear. The CDR3 extends over 13 amino acids. Looked up from germline, CDR1 is LGHDT and CDR2 is YNNKEL (reference sequence). V lost 6 bases, J lost 8 bases, and 16 bases lay in between. CDR3 amino acids: CASRLWAGKGYTF. The CDR3, as DNA: TGTGCCAGCAGGCTCTGGGCGGGGAAGGGCTACACCTTC.

This rearrangement joins TRBV7-9 to TRBJ1-1; perhaps TRBD1 as D (6 bases). Germline V CDR1 and CDR2: SEHNR, FQNEAQ (reference sequence). The CDR3 is 14 amino acids. The ends were cut back, 1 base at V and 1 base at J, with 7 bases in the middle. CDR3 loop: CASSLGGPNTEAFF. As DNA, the CDR3 is TGTGCCAGCAGCTTAGGGGGGCCGAACACTGAAGCTTTCTTT.

The CDR3 spells CASSFQNPGSGELFF. In nucleotides, the CDR3 is TGTGCCAGTAGTTTCCAGAATCCAGGATCCGGGGAGCTGTTTTTT. This rearrangement joins TRBV19 to TRBJ2-2; D not certain. The CDR3 loop spans 15 amino acids. V lost 5 bases and J 6 bases, leaving 16 bases between the germline ends. CDR1 LNHDA and CDR2 SQIVND come from the germline V gene (reference sequence). The full variable domain, with the rest looked up from reference TRBV19 and TRBJ2-2, is DGGITQSPKYLFRKEGQNVTLSCEQNLNHDAMYWYRQDPGQGLRLIYYSQIVNDFQKGDIAEGYSVSREKKESFPLTVTSAQKNPTAFYLCASSFQNPGSGELFFGEGSRLTVL.

The chain has TRBV24-1 and TRBJ1-1, with TRBD1 matching over 9 bases. The CDR3 runs 17 residues. Germline assignment: CDR1 KGHDR and CDR2 SFDVKD. Trimming removed 7 bases from V and 5 bases from J; junction bases left unmatched: 16. In DNA form, the CDR3 reads TGTGCCACCAGACCTAGGGACAGGGCGGGCGGCTATACTGAAGCTTTCTTT. Protein product: CATRPRDRAGGYTEAFF.

The chain links TRBV6-1 to TRBJ1-4, with 12 bases matching TRBD1. V lost 6 bases and J lost 7; bases outside the gene matches: 12. The CDR3 runs to 17 residues. The germline CDR1 and CDR2 sequences are MNHNS and SASEGT. In DNA form, the CDR3 reads TGTGCCAGCAGGGAACCGGGACAGGGGGCGATGGGTGAAAAACTGTTTTTT. Residues: CASREPGQGAMGEKLFF.

This chain uses TRBV6-5 with TRBJ2-3; D remains unclear. The CDR3 has 14 amino acids. In germline, CDR1 is MNHEY, CDR2 SVGAGI. With 0 bases removed from V and 3 bases from J, the gap between germline ends came to 7 bases. Here the CDR3 reads CASSYSSITDTQYF. The CDR3 DNA reads TGTGCCAGCAGTTACTCCTCTATTACAGATACGCAGTATTTT.

The chain joins TRBV18 to TRBJ2-5; no firm D call. Per the germline V gene, CDR1 is KGHSH and CDR2 is LQKENI. The length of the CDR3 is 13 residues. V was clipped by 3 bases and J by 4 bases, with 9 bases between them. The CDR3 region is CASSPGNGETQYF. CDR3 nucleotides: TGTGCCAGCTCACCGGGCAATGGAGAGACCCAGTACTTC.

This clone was seen only a few times. V and J are TRBV5-4 and TRBJ2-7; D perhaps matches TRBD1 (8 bases). The CDR3 sequence is 14 residues long. The germline V gene encodes CDR1 SGHNT and CDR2 YYREEE (reference sequence). V lost 2 bases and J 1 base, leaving 10 bases between the germline ends. The CDR3 coding sequence is TGTGCCAGCAGCTTACAGGGGGGGTCCTACGAGCAGTACGTC. It translates to CASSLQGGSYEQYV.

In its sample, this clone was seen a few times. Other DNA sequences in this specimen translate into the identical CDR3. The chain links TRBV5-4 to TRBJ1-1, with D uncertain. Deletions cut 0 bases from V and 1 base from J, with 7 bases between. Germline CDR1 SGHNT, CDR2 YYREEE (reference sequence). This CDR3 region has 14 residues. The CDR3 here is CASSLEQQNTEAFF. DNA for the CDR3: TGTGCCAGCAGCTTGGAACAGCAGAACACTGAAGCTTTCTTT. Drawing the rest from reference TRBV5-4 and TRBJ1-1, the complete variable domain is ETGVTQSPTHLIKTRGQQVTLRCSSQSGHNTVSWYQQALGQGPQFIFQYYREEENGRGNFPPRFSGLQFPNYSSELNVNALELDDSALYLCASSLEQQNTEAFFGQGTRLTVV.

The chain couples TRBV15 to TRBJ1-5; D not resolved. The CDR3 is made up of 16 amino acids. V was clipped by 0 bases and J by 4 bases, with 13 bases between them. Germline V gene lookup returns CDR1 LNHNV and CDR2 YYDKDF (reference sequence). In DNA, the CDR3 is TGTGCCACCAGCAGAGATCGGGGTAACCAGAATCAGCCCCAGCATTTT. Translating it yields CATSRDRGNQNQPQHF.

The chain combines TRBV28 with TRBJ2-1, with 7 bases aligning to TRBD2. Germline trimming cut 9 bases from V and 8 bases from J; bases unmatched to any gene: 10. The CDR3 is 13 amino acids. From germline, CDR1 is MDHEN and CDR2 SYDVKM. CDR3 DNA: TGTGCCAGTTGGGGAGGGCCGGGAGATGAGCAGTTCTTC. Amino acid sequence: CASWGGPGDEQFF. Supplemented by reference TRBV28 and TRBJ2-1, the full variable domain reads DVKVTQSSRYLVKRTGEKVFLECVQDMDHENMFWYRQDPGLGLRLIYFSYDVKMKEKGDIPEGYSVSREKKERFSLILESASTNQTSMYLCASWGGPGDEQFFGPGTRLTVL.

The chain couples TRBV28 to TRBJ2-1; 8 nucleotides agree with TRBD1. Trimming cost V 4 bases and J 6 bases; bases outside gene matches: 8. This CDR3 is 15 amino acids long. Germline CDR1 reads MDHEN; CDR2 reads SYDVKM. CDR3 amino acids: CASSSGQDALNEQFF. The CDR3 DNA sequence: TGTGCCAGCAGTTCGGGACAGGATGCCCTCAATGAGCAGTTCTTC.

The J gene is TRBJ1-1, the V gene TRBV6-1; possibly TRBD1 for D (5 bases). Trimming took 4 bases from V and 4 from J, leaving 10 bases between them. The CDR3 is 13 amino acids. CDR1 MNHNS and CDR2 SASEGT come from the germline V gene. The CDR3 region has the DNA TGTGCCAGCAGTGCAACAGGTTTCACTGAAGCTTTCTTT. Its translation is CASSATGFTEAFF.

The V call is TRBV27, the J call TRBJ2-1; TRBD1 agrees at 10 bases. Trimming took 4 bases from V and 7 from J; bases not matched to a gene: 10. Germline V lookup: CDR1 MNHEY, CDR2 SMNVEV (reference sequence). The CDR3 extends over 16 amino acids. The CDR3 coding sequence is TGTGCCAGCAGTTCCTCCGGGACAGGGGCAACGAATGAGCAGTTCTTC. It yields the protein CASSSSGTGATNEQFF.

For the CDR3, the DNA is TGTGCCAGCAGTTTATCTTCAGGGATGGGTGAAGCTTTCTTT. Protein product: CASSLSSGMGEAFF. This sequence joins TRBV28 and TRBJ1-1; D is perhaps TRBD1 (5 bases). There are 14 residues in the CDR3. V was pared by 1 base and J by 7 bases, with 13 bases between. In germline, CDR1 is MDHEN, CDR2 SYDVKM.

The CDR3: CASTPAGSTDTQYF. CDR3 in DNA: TGTGCCAGCACTCCCGCGGGTAGCACAGATACGCAGTATTTT. V gene TRBV6-5 combines with J gene TRBJ2-3, with TRBD2 as a possible D gene (5 bases). V was pared by 7 bases and J by 0 bases, with 11 bases between. CDR1 is MNHEY and CDR2 is SVGAGI in the germline V gene. CDR3 length: 14 amino acids.

This clone was counted a few times. The rearrangement uses TRBV9 and TRBJ2-2, with D possibly being TRBD2 (6 bases). The germline V gene has CDR1 SGDLS and CDR2 YYNGEE. This CDR3 has 14 residues. Trimming removed 5 bases from V and 0 bases from J, with 8 bases in between. The CDR3 is CASREGPNTGELFF. The CDR3 DNA follows: TGTGCCAGCAGGGAGGGGCCGAACACCGGGGAGCTGTTTTTT.

A remark on this clone: The sample has other DNA sequences that encode this CDR3 too. The chain carries TRBV6-5 and TRBJ1-2; 7 bases are a match to TRBD1. V shed 5 bases, J shed 0 bases, and the junction held 3 bases outside the gene matches. The CDR3 extends over 14 amino acids. From germline, CDR1 is MNHEY and CDR2 SVGAGI. In DNA, the CDR3 is TGTGCCAGCAGTCGACAGGGAACTAACTATGGCTACACCTTC. Its translation is CASSRQGTNYGYTF.

This clone was observed once. The chain recombines TRBV10-2 with TRBJ1-5; D possibly corresponds to TRBD1 (6 bases). V was pared by 1 base and J by 2 bases, with 12 bases between. The CDR3 loop spans 16 amino acids. The V gene's germline CDR1 is WSHSY and CDR2 SAAADI. The CDR3, as DNA: TGCGCCAGCAGTGAGTGGGGGGGCGAAGGCAATCAGCCCCAGCATTTT. Its translation is CASSEWGGEGNQPQHF.

The chain employs TRBV6-4 and TRBJ1-6; TRBD1 agrees at 8 bases. The CDR3 has 16 amino acids. Germline CDR1 MRHNA, CDR2 SNTAGT. The V gene end was trimmed by 4 bases and the J gene end by 9 bases; junction bases not matched to a gene: 11. DNA of the CDR3: TGTGCCAGCAGTGGCGGCCTTGGGGGACAGGCTTCACCCCTCCACTTT. Translating it yields CASSGGLGGQASPLHF.

The chain links TRBV11-3 to TRBJ2-5; 10 positions agree with TRBD2. Germline CDR1 SGHNT, CDR2 YENEEA. The CDR3 contains 17 residues. The trim removed 4 bases at V and 7 bases at J, leaving 15 bases unmatched. CDR3 amino acids: CASSSHHLAGVVVTQYF. The CDR3 coding sequence is TGTGCCAGCAGCTCCCATCATCTAGCGGGAGTTGTAGTGACCCAGTACTTC.

The chain combines TRBV5-1 with TRBJ1-6, with a tentative D call TRBD1 (6 bases). The V gene lost 4 bases and the J gene lost 5 bases, with 16 bases spanning the gap. This CDR3 has 16 residues. Per the germline V gene, CDR1 is SGHRS and CDR2 is YFSETQ. This CDR3 is CASSLDLRTDNSPLHF. The DNA for the CDR3 is TGCGCCAGCAGCCTGGATCTTAGGACAGATAATTCACCCCTCCACTTT.

The chain recombines TRBV30 with TRBJ1-1, with 7 bases identical to TRBD1. This CDR3 comprises 15 residues. CDR1 GTSNPN and CDR2 SVGIG come from the germline V gene (reference sequence). The V gene end was trimmed by 5 bases and the J gene end by 0 bases; junction bases not matched to a gene: 9. CDR3 loop: CAWAGTATLNTEAFF. DNA of the CDR3: TGTGCCTGGGCGGGGACAGCAACTCTGAACACTGAAGCTTTCTTT.

The rearrangement joins TRBV12-1 to TRBJ2-7; the table's D call, TRBD2, was not checked against the DNA. TRBV12-1 is shown as a pseudogene. This CDR3 is built from 12 residues. DNA of the CDR3: TGTGCCAGCAGCTCTCCGGCCTACGAGCAGTACGTC. Amino acids: CASSSPAYEQYV.